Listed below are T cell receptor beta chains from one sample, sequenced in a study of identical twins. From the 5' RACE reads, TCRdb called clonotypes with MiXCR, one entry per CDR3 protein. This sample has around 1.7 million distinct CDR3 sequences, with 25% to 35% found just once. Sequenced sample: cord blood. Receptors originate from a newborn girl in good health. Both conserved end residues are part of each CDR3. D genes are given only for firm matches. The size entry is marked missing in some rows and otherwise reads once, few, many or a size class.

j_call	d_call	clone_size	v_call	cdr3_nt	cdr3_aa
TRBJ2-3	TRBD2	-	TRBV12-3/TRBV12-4	TGTGCCAGCACAATAAACCTAGCGGCCACAGATACGCAGTATTTT	CASTINLAATDTQYF
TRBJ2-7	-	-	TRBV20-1	TGCAGTGCTAGAGCCCCCCGGGGTAGGACTCCCTCCTACGAGCAGTACTTC	CSARAPRGRTPSYEQYF
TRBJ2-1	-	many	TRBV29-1	TGCAGCCTGGGGCAGAACAATGAGCAGTTCTTC	CSLGQNNEQFF
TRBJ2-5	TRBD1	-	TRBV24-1	TGTGCCACCAGTGATTTTGGCAGGGGGCGCGAGACCCAGTACTTC	CATSDFGRGRETQYF
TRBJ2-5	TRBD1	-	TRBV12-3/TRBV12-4	TGTGCCAGCAGTTCCGGGACAGCCTTCCAAGAGACCCAGTACTTC	CASSSGTAFQETQYF
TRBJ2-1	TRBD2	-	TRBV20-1	TGCAGTGCTAGGGCACTAGCGGGGAAGACCAATGAGCAGTTCTTC	CSARALAGKTNEQFF
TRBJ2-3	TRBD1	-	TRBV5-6	TGTGCCAGCAGCACAACAGGGGACCTCACAGATACGCAGTATTTT	CASSTTGDLTDTQYF
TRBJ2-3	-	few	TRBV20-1	TGCAGTGCCACCCCCCCGGTTAGCACAGATACGCAGTATTTT	CSATPPVSTDTQYF
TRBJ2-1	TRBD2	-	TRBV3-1	TGTGCCAGCAGCCAAGCTCTAGCGGGAATCGATGAGCAGTTCTTC	CASSQALAGIDEQFF
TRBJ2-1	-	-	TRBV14	TGTGCCAGCAGCCAACTGACCCTTAGCTCCTACAATGAGCAGTTCTTC	CASSQLTLSSYNEQFF
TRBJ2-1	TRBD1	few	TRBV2	TGTGCCAGCAGTGACGGGACAGGCTTGCGCCGATACAATGAGCAGTTCTTC	CASSDGTGLRRYNEQFF
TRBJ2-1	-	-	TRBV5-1	TGCGCCAGCAGCTCGAAGTCGGCCACTTCCTACAATGAGCAGTTCTTC	CASSSKSATSYNEQFF
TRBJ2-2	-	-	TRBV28	TGTGCCAGCAGCCCCCCCTACTTAACCGGGGAGCTGTTTTTT	CASSPPYLTGELFF
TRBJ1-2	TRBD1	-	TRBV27	TGTGTCAGCAGGAGGGACAGGGGGAACTATGGCTACACCTTC	CVSRRDRGNYGYTF
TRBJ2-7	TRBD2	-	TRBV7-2	TGTGCCAGCAGCTTACTAGCGGGAGAGGTCGAGCAGTACTTC	CASSLLAGEVEQYF
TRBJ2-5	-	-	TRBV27	TGTGCCAGCAGCCTTACTCGGCCAGGGATCGCTCTTGTGTACTTC	CASSLTRPGIALVYF
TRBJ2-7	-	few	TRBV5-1	-	CASSSSPVSAYGQYF
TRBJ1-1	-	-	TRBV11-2	TGTGCCAGCAGCTTGACAGATCCCACTGAAGCTTTCTTT	CASSLTDPTEAFF
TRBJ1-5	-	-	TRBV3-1	TGTGCCAGCAGCCAAGATGCGGGGTTAAATCAGCCCCAGCATTTT	CASSQDAGLNQPQHF
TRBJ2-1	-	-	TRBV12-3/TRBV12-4	TGTGCCAGCAGTTTAGACAGAGCGACCTACAATGAGCAGTTCTTC	CASSLDRATYNEQFF
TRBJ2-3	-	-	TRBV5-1	TGCGCCAGCAGCTTGGTTGCCGCGTATGATACGCAGTATTTT	CASSLVAAYDTQYF
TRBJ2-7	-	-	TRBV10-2	TGCGCCAGCAGGGGAACGCGGCTAGACTACGAGCAGTACTTC	CASRGTRLDYEQYF
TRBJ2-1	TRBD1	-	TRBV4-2	TGTGCCAGCAGCCAAGGGACAGGATTTTACAATGAGCAGTTCTTC	CASSQGTGFYNEQFF
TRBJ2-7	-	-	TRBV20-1	TGCAGTGCTAGAGGGAAAGTGGGCTACAATGAGCAGTACTTC	CSARGKVGYNEQYF
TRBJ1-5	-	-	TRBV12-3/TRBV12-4	TGTGCCAGCAGTTTTGCCTCCGGTCCCCAGCATTTT	CASSFASGPQHF
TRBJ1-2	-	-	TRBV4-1	TGCGCCAGCAGCCAAGATTCTCGGTCAGCTAACTATGGCTACACCTTC	CASSQDSRSANYGYTF
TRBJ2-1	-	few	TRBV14	TGTGCCAGCAGCCAAGGGGTGGAGACAGATTACAATGAGCAGTTCTTC	CASSQGVETDYNEQFF
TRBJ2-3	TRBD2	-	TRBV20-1	TGCAGTGCTAGACTTAGCGGGGGGAACACAGATACGCAGTATTTT	CSARLSGGNTDTQYF
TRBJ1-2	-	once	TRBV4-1	TGCGCCAGCAGCCCCAACAGGGCCTACTATGGCTACACCTTC	CASSPNRAYYGYTF
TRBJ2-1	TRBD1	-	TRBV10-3	TGTGCCATCAGGGACAGGGAGGTCAATGAGCAGTTCTTC	CAIRDREVNEQFF
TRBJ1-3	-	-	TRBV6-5	TGTGCCAGCAGGCCGAATAGCTCTGGAAACACCATATATTTT	CASRPNSSGNTIYF
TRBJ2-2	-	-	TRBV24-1	TGTGCCACCAGTGAGGGCACAGGGATAACGAACACCGGGGAGCTGTTTTTT	CATSEGTGITNTGELFF
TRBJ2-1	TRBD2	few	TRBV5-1	TGCGCCAGCACTAGCGGGGGGCCCAATGAGCAGTTCTTC	CASTSGGPNEQFF
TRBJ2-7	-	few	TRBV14	TGTGCCAGCAGCCAAGGGACAGTCCTCGTATACGAGCAGTACTTC	CASSQGTVLVYEQYF
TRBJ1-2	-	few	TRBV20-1	TGCAGTGCAGGCAGGGGAGCGAGGTATGGCTACACCTTC	CSAGRGARYGYTF